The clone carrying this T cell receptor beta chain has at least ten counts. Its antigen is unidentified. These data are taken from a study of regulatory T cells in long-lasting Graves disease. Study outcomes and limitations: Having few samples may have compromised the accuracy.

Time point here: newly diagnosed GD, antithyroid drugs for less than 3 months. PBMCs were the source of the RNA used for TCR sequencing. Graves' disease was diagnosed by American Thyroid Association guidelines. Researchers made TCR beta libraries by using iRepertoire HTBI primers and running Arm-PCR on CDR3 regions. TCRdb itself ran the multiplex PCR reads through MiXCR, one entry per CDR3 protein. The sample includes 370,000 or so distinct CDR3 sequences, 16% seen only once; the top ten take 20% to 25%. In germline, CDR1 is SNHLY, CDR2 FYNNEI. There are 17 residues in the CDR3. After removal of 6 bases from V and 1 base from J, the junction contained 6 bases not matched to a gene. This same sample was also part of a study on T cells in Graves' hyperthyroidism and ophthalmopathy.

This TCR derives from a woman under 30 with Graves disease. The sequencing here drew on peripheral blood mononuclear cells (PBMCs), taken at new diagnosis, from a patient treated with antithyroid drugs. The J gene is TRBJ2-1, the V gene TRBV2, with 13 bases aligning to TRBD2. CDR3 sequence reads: CASSTRTSGRSYNEQFF. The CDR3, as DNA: TGTGCCAGCAGCACTCGGACTAGCGGGAGATCCTACAATGAGCAGTTCTTC.